The 12 T cell receptor beta chains listed next were all sequenced from one sample in a study of radiation and T cells in renal cell carcinoma. Time point noted: baseline pretreatment blood. Treatment specified: 15 Gy SBRT to primary tumor, nephrectomy 4 weeks later. Data came from immunoSEQ multiplex PCR; TCRdb stores just in-frame clones and leaves some out. The sample has 150,000 or so clones, about 87% seen once; the top ten hold roughly 4.1%. Sequenced material: blood, taken from a patient whose treatment included radiotherapy and nephrectomy. The receptors were sampled from a woman aged 65 to 85 with renal cell carcinoma.

This rearrangement joins TRBV19 to TRBJ1-5; TRBD1 might be the D (5 bases). Germline CDR1 reads LNHDA; CDR2 reads SQIVND (reference sequence). Trimming cost V 5 bases and J 2 bases, with 10 bases left between them. This CDR3 is built from 14 residues. The CDR3 coding sequence is TGTGCCAGTAGTCCAGGGAAGGGCAATCAGCCCCAGCATTTT. This translates into CASSPGKGNQPQHF. Together with reference TRBV19 and TRBJ1-5, the CDR3 gives the full variable domain: DGGITQSPKYLFRKEGQNVTLSCEQNLNHDAMYWYRQDPGQGLRLIYYSQIVNDFQKGDIAEGYSVSREKKESFPLTVTSAQKNPTAFYLCASSPGKGNQPQHFGDGTRLSIL.

CDR3 nucleotide sequence: TGTGCCAGCAGGCAGGTTGCCTATAATTCACCCCTCCACTTT. As protein: CASRQVAYNSPLHF. The chain uses TRBV27 and TRBJ1-6; no reliable D call. Per germline, CDR1 MNHEY and CDR2 SMNVEV (reference sequence). The CDR3 is 14 residues long. Trimming took 6 bases from V and 2 from J, leaving 8 bases between them.

This chain links TRBV4-2 with TRBJ2-7; D is ambiguous. Trimming stripped 0 bases from V and 0 bases from J, with 6 bases between. There are 14 residues in the CDR3. The germline V gene encodes CDR1 LGHNA and CDR2 YNFKEQ. In DNA form, the CDR3 reads TGTGCCAGCAGCCAAGACAGGAGCTCCTACGAGCAGTACTTC. This gives the protein CASSQDRSSYEQYF.

The rearrangement links TRBV4-1 to TRBJ1-1; TRBD1 matches 8 bases. The germline V gene has CDR1 MGHRA and CDR2 YSYEKL. Trimming removed 2 bases from V and 5 bases from J; junction bases left unmatched: 10. The CDR3 loop spans 16 amino acids. The CDR3 region has the DNA TGCGCCAGCAGCCAACCCTTCGACAGGGGTGGAACTGAAGCTTTCTTT. Protein product: CASSQPFDRGGTEAFF.

The rearrangement uses TRBV11-3 and TRBJ1-3, with 7 bases lining up with TRBD1. The CDR3 length is 15 residues. Germline-derived CDR1 and CDR2 are SGHNT and YENEEA. V shed 5 bases, J shed 2 bases, and the junction held 6 bases outside the gene matches. The chain's CDR3 is CASSATGSPGNTIYF. DNA of the CDR3: TGTGCCAGCAGCGCGACAGGGAGCCCTGGAAACACCATATATTTT.

The V call is TRBV7-2, the J call TRBJ1-3, with a weak D call TRBD1 (5 bases). This CDR3 region has 17 residues. Trimming took off 5 bases at V and 2 bases at J, with 19 bases between the two ends. The germline CDR1 and CDR2 sequences are SGHTA and FQGNSA. CDR3 amino acids: CASSLRAGGTAGNTIYF. The CDR3 coding sequence is TGTGCCAGCAGCCTACGGGCGGGAGGGACCGCTGGAAACACCATATATTTT.

The CDR3 sequence is CASSIVGLDSPLHF. CDR3 nucleotide sequence: TGTGCCAGTAGTATAGTTGGGCTTGATTCACCCCTCCACTTT. The V gene is TRBV19, the J gene TRBJ1-6; no reliable D call. The CDR3 has 14 residues. Trimming removed 1 base at V and 8 bases at J, with 9 bases between. Germline V gene lookup returns CDR1 LNHDA and CDR2 SQIVND (reference sequence).

The V and J genes are TRBV5-1 and TRBJ1-5; no clear D gene. The CDR3 length is 16 residues. V was cut by 1 base and J by 1 base, with 12 bases left in between. Germline V CDR1 and CDR2: SGHRS, YFSETQ. In nucleotides, the CDR3 is TGCGCCAGCAGCTTGTCGGGCTCCGGGAGCAATCAGCCCCAGCATTTT. Translation: CASSLSGSGSNQPQHF.

V gene TRBV19 combines with J gene TRBJ2-7, with TRBD1 as a possible D gene (6 bases). Deletions cut 5 bases from V and 0 bases from J, with 11 bases between. Germline assignment: CDR1 LNHDA and CDR2 SQIVND (reference sequence). CDR3 length: 14 residues. The CDR3 region is CASSSYRASYEQYF. CDR3 DNA: TGTGCCAGTAGTTCTTACAGGGCCTCCTACGAGCAGTACTTC. Together with reference TRBV19 and TRBJ2-7, the CDR3 gives the full variable domain: DGGITQSPKYLFRKEGQNVTLSCEQNLNHDAMYWYRQDPGQGLRLIYYSQIVNDFQKGDIAEGYSVSREKKESFPLTVTSAQKNPTAFYLCASSSYRASYEQYFGPGTRLTVT.

The chain is built from TRBV28 and TRBJ1-5; tentatively, D is TRBD1 (6 bases). CDR3 size: 16 residues. Germline CDR1 and CDR2: MDHEN and SYDVKM. V was clipped by 4 bases and J by 4 bases, with 17 bases between them. The CDR3 is CASSSNSGERNQPQHF. DNA for the CDR3: TGTGCCAGCAGTTCCAACTCAGGGGAGAGAAATCAGCCCCAGCATTTT. The full variable domain, rest sourced from reference TRBV28 and TRBJ1-5, is DVKVTQSSRYLVKRTGEKVFLECVQDMDHENMFWYRQDPGLGLRLIYFSYDVKMKEKGDIPEGYSVSREKKERFSLILESASTNQTSMYLCASSSNSGERNQPQHFGDGTRLSIL.

The rearrangement links TRBV5-3 to TRBJ1-5; the D is unclear. TRBV5-3 is recorded as an ORF, its role being uncertain. The CDR3 is made up of 13 amino acids. V was clipped by 0 bases and J by 2 bases, with 3 bases between them. The chain's CDR3 is CARSLEGNQPQHF. The CDR3 nucleotides are TGTGCCAGAAGCTTGGAAGGCAATCAGCCCCAGCATTTT.

The V and J genes are TRBV7-8 and TRBJ2-7, with 8 bases lining up with TRBD1. Germline CDR1 SGHVS, CDR2 FQNEAQ. This CDR3 is built from 14 residues. V was pared by 0 bases and J by 2 bases, with 0 bases of the junction left unmatched. In DNA, the CDR3 is TGTGCCAGCAGCTTAGCGGACAGGGCCTACGAGCAGTACTTC. Protein sequence: CASSLADRAYEQYF. The complete variable domain, with remaining parts taken from reference TRBV7-8 and TRBJ2-7, reads GAGVSQSPRYKVAKRGQDVALRCDPISGHVSLFWYQQALGQGPEFLTYFQNEAQLDKSGLPSDRFFAERPEGSVSTLKIQRTQQEDSAVYLCASSLADRAYEQYFGPGTRLTVT.